One and the same sample provided the 16 T cell receptor beta chains below, sequenced in a study of cytomegalovirus exposure and HLA in healthy donors. Here immunoSEQ multiplex PCR was the method, and the copy in TCRdb shows in-frame clones only, minus some. Counted here are some 170,000 clones, about 87% occurring once; the ten biggest clones make up approximately 1.5%. Sample: PBMCs. Every receptor here comes from a young woman in good health and CMV-seronegative.

The V and J genes are TRBV12-5 and TRBJ1-1, with unresolved D. The CDR3 has 13 amino acids. Germline CDR1 is LGHNT and CDR2 is FRNRAP. V was trimmed by 6 bases and J by 6 bases, leaving 14 bases between them. This CDR3 is CASGPTGLAEAFF. DNA of the CDR3: TGTGCTAGTGGCCCGACGGGGTTAGCTGAAGCTTTCTTT.

The chain links TRBV30 to TRBJ1-1; D is unresolved. This CDR3 region has 13 residues. Trimming shortened V by 1 base and J by 0 bases, and 6 bases separated the two germline ends. Germline values: CDR1 GTSNPN, CDR2 SVGIG (reference sequence). CDR3 DNA: TGTGCCTGGAGTGAACGGTTGAACACTGAAGCTTTCTTT. Translating it yields CAWSERLNTEAFF.

The chain links TRBV7-2 to TRBJ1-5; D unresolved. The CDR3 is 14 amino acids. V was pared by 1 base and J by 3 bases, with 7 bases between. CDR1 is SGHTA, CDR2 FQGNSA, per germline. The CDR3, as DNA: TGTGCCAGCAGCTTAGGCCAGATCAATCAGCCCCAGCATTTT. It encodes CASSLGQINQPQHF.

This chain links TRBV29-1 with TRBJ2-7, with D perhaps matching TRBD2 (5 bases). Germline CDR1 and CDR2: SQVTM and ANQGSEA. V lost 6 bases, J lost 4 bases, and 13 bases lay in between. CDR3 length: 12 residues. DNA of the CDR3: TGCAGCGTAGTGGAGGCCAATTACGAGCAGTACTTC. This translates into CSVVEANYEQYF.

The chain combines TRBV18 with TRBJ2-7; D might be TRBD2 (5 bases). The germline V gene encodes CDR1 KGHSH and CDR2 LQKENI. V lost 2 bases and J lost 4, with 18 bases in between. This CDR3 is built from 16 residues. In DNA, the CDR3 is TGTGCCAGCTCACCAGGTCGCGGGTCAGGAGGATACGAGCAGTACTTC. Translating gives CASSPGRGSGGYEQYF. Supplemented by reference TRBV18 and TRBJ2-7, the full variable domain reads NAGVMQNPRHLVRRRGQEARLRCSPMKGHSHVYWYRQLPEEGLKFMVYLQKENIIDESGMPKERFSAEFPKEGPSILRIQQVVRGDSAAYFCASSPGRGSGGYEQYFGPGTRLTVT.

This sequence joins TRBV5-1 and TRBJ2-7; the match to TRBD1 covers 9 bases. The CDR3 extends over 15 amino acids. The germline gives CDR1 SGHRS, CDR2 YFSETQ. The ends lost 4 bases at V and 3 bases at J; junction bases unmatched: 8. DNA of the CDR3: TGCGCCAGCAGCCTCCCCGGACAGGGGAACTACGAGCAGTACTTC. Protein product: CASSLPGQGNYEQYF.

This clone was recorded once. V gene TRBV11-3 combines with J gene TRBJ2-2; a possible D gene is TRBD1 (5 bases). The CDR3 extends over 14 amino acids. Looked up from germline, CDR1 is SGHNT and CDR2 is YENEEA. Trimming shortened V by 6 bases and J by 1 base, and 9 bases separated the two germline ends. The chain's CDR3 is CASSRDRNTGELFF. As DNA, the CDR3 is TGTGCCAGCAGTCGCGACAGGAACACCGGGGAGCTGTTTTTT. Looking up the rest from reference TRBV11-3 and TRBJ2-2 gives the full variable domain: EAGVVQSPRYKIIEKKQPVAFWCNPISGHNTLYWYLQNLGQGPELLIRYENEEAVDDSQLPKDRFSAERLKGVDSTLKIQPAELGDSAVYLCASSRDRNTGELFFGEGSRLTVL.

J is TRBJ1-5 and V is TRBV9, with D uncertain. The CDR3 has 21 residues. V lost 4 bases to trimming and J lost 9 bases, with 38 bases between them. Germline V gene sequence: CDR1 SGDLS, CDR2 YYNGEE. The CDR3 sequence: CASSSRKRRLKIPLFGRPQHF. The CDR3 DNA reads TGTGCCAGCAGCTCTAGAAAGAGAAGGTTGAAGATCCCCCTATTTGGCCGGCCCCAGCATTTT.

The J gene is TRBJ1-1, the V gene TRBV6-5; 8 bases are a match to TRBD1. Germline trimming cut 11 bases from V and 5 bases from J; bases unmatched to any gene: 10. Germline assignment: CDR1 MNHEY and CDR2 SVGAGI. The CDR3 loop spans 13 amino acids. CDR3 coding DNA: TGTGCCTCCAACCGGGACAGGCTGACTGAAGCTTTCTTT. As protein: CASNRDRLTEAFF.

This chain links TRBV9 with TRBJ2-1; TRBD2 aligns across 8 bases. The ends lost 4 bases at V and 2 bases at J; junction bases unmatched: 5. The CDR3 extends over 15 amino acids. Germline lookup yields CDR1 SGDLS and CDR2 YYNGEE. This CDR3 is CASSPGTRPYNEQFF. The CDR3 nucleotides read TGTGCCAGCAGCCCCGGGACTAGGCCCTACAATGAGCAGTTCTTC.

The rearrangement uses TRBV19 and TRBJ1-2; D may be TRBD1 (6 bases). Germline assignment: CDR1 LNHDA and CDR2 SQIVND (reference sequence). Between the trimmed V and J ends, which lost 1 base and 3 bases, there was a span of 18 bases. The CDR3 consists of 17 residues. The DNA of the CDR3 is TGTGCCAGTAGTATAGCCTCCCCGACAGGTCTATACTATGGCTACACCTTC. This translates into CASSIASPTGLYYGYTF. The variable domain in full, completed from reference TRBV19 and TRBJ1-2, reads DGGITQSPKYLFRKEGQNVTLSCEQNLNHDAMYWYRQDPGQGLRLIYYSQIVNDFQKGDIAEGYSVSREKKESFPLTVTSAQKNPTAFYLCASSIASPTGLYYGYTFGSGTRLTVV.

The chain employs TRBV5-6 and TRBJ1-5; weak D call: TRBD1 (5 bases). This CDR3 contains 16 residues. From germline, CDR1 is SGHDT and CDR2 YYEEEE. The ends were cut back, 0 bases at V and 4 bases at J, with 14 bases in the middle. CDR3 coding DNA: TGTGCCAGCAGCTTGGAAGGAGGGGTAGGGAATCAGCCCCAGCATTTT. It codes for CASSLEGGVGNQPQHF.

The genes are TRBV13 and TRBJ2-2, with D possibly matching TRBD1 (5 bases). The CDR3 totals 13 residues. CDR1 PRHDT and CDR2 FYEKMQ come from the germline V gene (reference sequence). Trimming took 1 base from V and 6 from J, leaving 6 bases between them. As DNA, the CDR3 is TGTGCCAGCAGCTTAGAAGGGGCCGGGGAGCTGTTTTTT. This sequence encodes CASSLEGAGELFF.

The gene calls are TRBV19 and TRBJ1-5; 7 bases fit TRBD1. Unmatched junction bases numbered 7, after V lost 7 bases and J lost 1 base. The length of the CDR3 is 15 residues. In germline, CDR1 is LNHDA, CDR2 SQIVND (reference sequence). The CDR3 region has the DNA TGTGCCAGTACCAGGGGGGCCCGGAGCAATCAGCCCCAGCATTTT. Encoded protein: CASTRGARSNQPQHF.

V and J are TRBV5-1 and TRBJ1-4; the match to TRBD1 covers 8 bases. Germline V gives CDR1 SGHRS, CDR2 YFSETQ. J gave up 4 bases and V 2 bases, and 7 bases lay outside the gene matches. The CDR3 extends over 16 amino acids. CDR3 nucleotide sequence: TGCGCCAGCAGCTTAGCCGGGACAGGCCTTAATGAAAAACTGTTTTTT. This gives the protein CASSLAGTGLNEKLFF.

The genes are TRBV6-5 and TRBJ2-3; maybe TRBD1 (5 bases). Trimming cost V 2 bases and J 5 bases, with 11 bases left between them. This CDR3 is built from 14 residues. Germline CDR1 and CDR2: MNHEY and SVGAGI. DNA of the CDR3: TGTGCCAGCAGTTACGGCAGGGTATTAGATACGCAGTATTTT. Translation gives CASSYGRVLDTQYF.